The 2 T cell receptor beta chains given below trace back to one sample, sequenced in a study of T-cell reconstitution after alpha-beta-depleted transplantation in children. Unique molecular identifiers were used to barcode this TCRbeta library. TCRdb passed the PCR reads through MiXCR, listing each CDR3 protein once. The sample includes 220,000 or so distinct CDR3 sequences, around 7.8% of them seen just once. Sequenced here: PBMCs, mostly from graft donor cells, sampled 180 days after TCRalphabeta/CD19-depleted stem cell transplant. The receptors derive from a male patient between 5 and 17 years old who had a stem cell transplant for acute lymphoblastic leukemia, so the T cells may come from the graft donor.

This clonotype has ten or more counts. The chain joins TRBV20-1 to TRBJ2-2, with 9 bases aligning to TRBD2. Germline-derived CDR1 and CDR2 are DFQATT and SNEGSKA (reference sequence). This CDR3 has 13 amino acids. V trimming: 7 bases; J trimming: 7 bases; junction bases outside the gene matches: 7. Written as DNA, the CDR3 is TGCAGTGTTAGGCGTAGCGGGAGCGGGGAGCTGTTTTTT. Translated: CSVRRSGSGELFF.

This clonotype came up many times. Here the CDR3 reads CASTSAGANVLTF. The CDR3 bases are TGTGCCAGCACCTCGGCTGGGGCCAACGTCCTGACTTTC. The genes are TRBV12-3 or TRBV12-4 and TRBJ2-6, with D hard to call. Trimming left V 7 bases short and J 2 bases short, with 6 bases between. The CDR3 runs 13 residues.